The 27 T cell receptor beta chains below come from one sample, sequenced in a study of cytomegalovirus exposure and HLA in healthy donors. PCR used 60 Vbeta primers and 13 Jbeta primers. TCRdb keeps only in-frame clones here, not all; method: immunoSEQ multiplex PCR. The table has some 200,000 clones, 82% seen once. Sequenced sample: PBMCs. The receptor set was obtained from a woman younger than 30 in good health and CMV-seronegative.

The gene calls are TRBV29-1 and TRBJ1-4; 7 nucleotides align to TRBD1. CDR3 length equals 14 residues. Trimming took 3 bases from V and 4 from J; bases not matched to a gene: 5. The germline V gene has CDR1 SQVTM and CDR2 ANQGSEA. The CDR3 sequence is CSVDGGQNNEKLFF. The CDR3 coding sequence is TGCAGCGTTGATGGGGGACAGAATAATGAAAAACTGTTTTTT.

The J gene is TRBJ2-2, the V gene TRBV15; possibly TRBD2 for D (6 bases). With 5 bases removed from V and 3 bases from J, the gap between germline ends came to 13 bases. This CDR3 comprises 15 residues. Germline V CDR1 and CDR2: LNHNV, YYDKDF (reference sequence). CDR3 DNA: TGTGCCACCAGCTCGTTAGCGGATGACACCGGGGAGCTGTTTTTT. It encodes CATSSLADDTGELFF.

This sequence joins TRBV7-6 and TRBJ1-4; 7 nucleotides line up with TRBD1. The V gene's germline CDR1 is SGHVS and CDR2 FNYEAQ. The length of the CDR3 is 15 residues. The V and J ends lost 2 bases and 2 bases, in that order; junction bases with no gene match: 2. CDR3 sequence: CASSLMGQTNEKLFF. CDR3 in DNA: TGTGCCAGCAGCTTAATGGGACAGACTAATGAAAAACTGTTTTTT.

The rearrangement joins TRBV27 to TRBJ2-2; TRBD2 agrees at 9 bases. V gave up 4 bases and J gave up 7 bases; unmatched junction bases: 10. This CDR3 spans 16 amino acids. Germline V gives CDR1 MNHEY, CDR2 SMNVEV (reference sequence). CDR3 in amino acids: CASSSSIAGANGELFF. The CDR3 DNA reads as TGTGCCAGCAGTTCATCGATAGCGGGAGCAAACGGGGAGCTGTTTTTT.

This rearrangement joins TRBV15 to TRBJ1-1, with TRBD1 identical over 9 bases. The CDR3 spans 13 residues. V lost 4 bases, J lost 5 bases, and 2 bases stayed unmatched. CDR1 is LNHNV, CDR2 YYDKDF, per germline (reference sequence). CDR3 DNA sequence: TGTGCCACCAGCATCGACAGGGGGACTGAAGCTTTCTTT. Amino acid sequence: CATSIDRGTEAFF. The full variable domain, in which reference TRBV15 and TRBJ1-1 provide the parts outside the CDR3, is DAMVIQNPRYQVTQFGKPVTLSCSQTLNHNVMYWYQQKSSQAPKLLFHYYDKDFNNEADTPDNFQSRRPNTSFCFLDIRSPGLGDTAMYLCATSIDRGTEAFFGQGTRLTVV.

The V gene is TRBV13, the J gene TRBJ2-5; possibly TRBD2 for D (5 bases). The CDR3 loop spans 17 amino acids. Germline V lookup: CDR1 PRHDT, CDR2 FYEKMQ (reference sequence). V lost 0 bases to trimming and J lost 2 bases, with 16 bases between them. DNA for the CDR3: TGTGCCAGCAGCTTAGGCCTTAGCGCGGGCCCACAAGAGACCCAGTACTTC. Protein sequence: CASSLGLSAGPQETQYF.

The chain recombines TRBV30 with TRBJ2-7; 13 bases fit TRBD2. CDR3 length equals 17 residues. After removal of 0 bases from V and 2 bases from J, the junction contained 7 bases not matched to a gene. Germline CDR1 is GTSNPN and CDR2 is SVGIG (reference sequence). The CDR3 region is CAWSVQRTSGRPYEQYF. The CDR3 DNA sequence: TGTGCCTGGAGTGTACAAAGGACTAGCGGGAGACCCTACGAGCAGTACTTC.

In nucleotides, the CDR3 is TGTGCCAGCAGCGTGGGACTAGCGGGAGGCGAGCAGTACTTC. It specifies CASSVGLAGGEQYF. This rearrangement joins TRBV9 to TRBJ2-7; 15 bases map to TRBD2. Germline loops: CDR1 SGDLS, CDR2 YYNGEE. J lost 6 bases, V lost 2 bases, and 0 bases had no gene match. The CDR3 extends over 14 amino acids.

The chain couples TRBV28 to TRBJ1-2; no clear D. The V end was cut by 1 base, the J end by 1 base, with 19 bases between. Germline assignment: CDR1 MDHEN and CDR2 SYDVKM. This CDR3 is built from 18 residues. CDR3 nucleotide sequence: TGTGCCAGCAGTTTATTCCTTATTGGGCAGGCCCATAACTATGGCTACACCTTC. It translates to CASSLFLIGQAHNYGYTF.

The chain employs TRBV18 and TRBJ2-1; maybe TRBD2 (6 bases). With 1 base removed from V and 3 bases from J, the gap between germline ends came to 10 bases. The CDR3 contains 15 residues. CDR1 is KGHSH, CDR2 LQKENI, per germline. Written as DNA, the CDR3 is TGTGCCAGCTCACCACGGGAGGCGGTCTACAATGAGCAGTTCTTC. Protein product: CASSPREAVYNEQFF. The full variable domain, completed using reference TRBV18 and TRBJ2-1, is NAGVMQNPRHLVRRRGQEARLRCSPMKGHSHVYWYRQLPEEGLKFMVYLQKENIIDESGMPKERFSAEFPKEGPSILRIQQVVRGDSAAYFCASSPREAVYNEQFFGPGTRLTVL.

The chain is built from TRBV6-1 and TRBJ2-7; 7 bases line up with TRBD1. This CDR3 has 13 residues. After removal of 5 bases from V and 4 bases from J, the junction contained 5 bases not matched to a gene. Germline CDR1 and CDR2: MNHNS and SASEGT. CDR3 DNA sequence: TGTGCCAGCAGTATCCGGGACAGATACGAGCAGTACTTC. Its translation is CASSIRDRYEQYF.

The rearrangement uses TRBV7-6 and TRBJ2-2; unclear D gene. Germline CDR1 and CDR2: SGHVS and FNYEAQ. The CDR3 has 13 residues. Between the trimmed V and J ends, which lost 4 bases and 5 bases, there was a span of 8 bases. The DNA for the CDR3 is TGTGCCAGCAGCTATGACTTAACCGGGGAGCTGTTTTTT. Protein sequence: CASSYDLTGELFF.

Only one count was recorded for this clone. V usage is TRBV15 and J usage is TRBJ2-7, with D hard to call. This CDR3 is 13 amino acids long. Trimming left V 3 bases short and J 6 bases short, with 12 bases between. Germline CDR1 is LNHNV and CDR2 is YYDKDF (reference sequence). Here the CDR3 DNA reads TGTGCCACCAGCAGCCGAGTCTTGTCCGAGCAGTACTTC. Encoded protein: CATSSRVLSEQYF. Based on the CDR3 plus reference TRBV15 and TRBJ2-7, the full variable domain is DAMVIQNPRYQVTQFGKPVTLSCSQTLNHNVMYWYQQKSSQAPKLLFHYYDKDFNNEADTPDNFQSRRPNTSFCFLDIRSPGLGDTAMYLCATSSRVLSEQYFGPGTRLTVT.

CDR3 region: CASRAVETGTGNTIYF. Written as DNA, the CDR3 is TGTGCCAGCAGGGCGGTAGAGACAGGGACTGGAAACACCATATATTTT. This sequence joins TRBV7-9 and TRBJ1-3; 7 nucleotides match TRBD1. The germline gives CDR1 SEHNR, CDR2 FQNEAQ (reference sequence). The junction had 10 bases not matched to a gene; V was cut back by 6 bases and J by 2 bases. CDR3 length: 16 residues.

V usage is TRBV4-1 and J usage is TRBJ2-7; the D gene is possibly TRBD2 (6 bases). The CDR3 runs 14 residues. Germline V gene sequence: CDR1 MGHRA, CDR2 YSYEKL. Deletions cut 1 base from V and 2 bases from J, with 9 bases between. The chain's CDR3 is CASSQVGGTYEQYF. The CDR3 DNA reads TGCGCCAGCAGCCAAGTCGGGGGAACCTACGAGCAGTACTTC.

The chain is built from TRBV27 and TRBJ1-4; tentatively, D is TRBD1 (6 bases). The CDR3 loop spans 12 amino acids. Trimming took off 6 bases at V and 8 bases at J, with 10 bases between the two ends. CDR1 is MNHEY, CDR2 SMNVEV, per germline (reference sequence). CDR3 in DNA: TGTGCCAGCAGGACAGGTGGGGAAAAACTGTTTTTT. Its protein product is CASRTGGEKLFF.

The rearrangement uses TRBV5-6 and TRBJ2-3; 7 bases line up with TRBD2. V gave up 4 bases and J gave up 1 base; unmatched junction bases: 6. In germline, CDR1 is SGHDT, CDR2 YYEEEE. CDR3 length: 15 residues. CDR3 loop: CASSPERGRTDTQYF. The CDR3 bases are TGTGCCAGCAGCCCCGAGCGGGGTCGCACAGATACGCAGTATTTT.

The rearrangement links TRBV6-6 to TRBJ2-2, with D unresolved. Germline CDR1 is MNHNY and CDR2 is SVGAGI (reference sequence). The CDR3 spans 15 residues. The V end was cut by 6 bases, the J end by 7 bases, with 18 bases between. CDR3 sequence: CASRRTATFSGELFF. DNA of the CDR3: TGTGCCAGCAGACGCACGGCGACATTTAGCGGGGAGCTGTTTTTT.

The rearrangement links TRBV15 to TRBJ2-7, with TRBD1 matching over 9 bases. In germline, CDR1 is LNHNV, CDR2 YYDKDF (reference sequence). V was clipped by 0 bases and J by 3 bases; unmatched bases: 3. This CDR3 comprises 15 residues. The CDR3 loop reads CATSRDRDRVYEQYF. For the CDR3, the DNA is TGTGCCACCAGCAGAGATCGGGACAGGGTCTACGAGCAGTACTTC.

The chain has TRBV4-2 and TRBJ1-5; D is uncertain. Germline V gene lookup returns CDR1 LGHNA and CDR2 YNFKEQ. Trimming stripped 0 bases from V and 0 bases from J, with 6 bases between. This CDR3 is 15 amino acids long. DNA of the CDR3: TGTGCCAGCAGCCAAGAAACATATAGCAATCAGCCCCAGCATTTT. Translation gives CASSQETYSNQPQHF.

This clone was picked up one time. The gene calls are TRBV6-5 and TRBJ2-3; D gene ambiguous. V lost 0 bases, J lost 2 bases, and 3 bases lay in between. This CDR3 comprises 13 residues. CDR1 is MNHEY, CDR2 SVGAGI, per germline. CDR3 sequence: CASSYSITDTQYF. In nucleotides, the CDR3 is TGTGCCAGCAGTTACTCTATCACAGATACGCAGTATTTT.

The chain joins TRBV7-8 to TRBJ1-5; no definite D call. V lost 5 bases and J lost 0, with 11 bases in between. This CDR3 region has 15 residues. Germline CDR1 and CDR2: SGHVS and FQNEAQ. The CDR3 region is CASSPGGYSNQPQHF. CDR3 DNA sequence: TGTGCCAGCAGCCCGGGAGGGTATAGCAATCAGCCCCAGCATTTT.

A few counts support this clone. The genes are TRBV7-3 and TRBJ1-1, with no clear D. The CDR3 runs 14 residues. V shed 5 bases and J shed 6 bases, with 16 bases lying between them. The germline gives CDR1 SGHTA, CDR2 FQGTGA. The CDR3 nucleotides read TGTGCCAGCAGCCTCCATAGTGGTGTCGCTGAAGCTTTCTTT. Encoded protein: CASSLHSGVAEAFF.

This CDR3 is CASSGHLYEQYF. Here the CDR3 DNA reads TGTGCCAGCAGTGGACACCTCTACGAGCAGTACTTC. The gene calls are TRBV2 and TRBJ2-7; no clear D. V was trimmed by 4 bases and J by 3 bases, leaving 7 bases between them. CDR1 and CDR2 from the germline V gene are SNHLY and FYNNEI. This CDR3 spans 12 amino acids.

The V gene is TRBV13, the J gene TRBJ2-7; D is possibly TRBD2 (6 bases). Germline assignment: CDR1 PRHDT and CDR2 FYEKMQ (reference sequence). The germline V and J ends were trimmed by 8 bases and 2 bases, with 19 bases remaining between them. The CDR3 covers 15 residues. The CDR3 protein is CASASKGTFAYEQYF. The CDR3, as DNA: TGTGCCAGCGCTTCAAAGGGGACTTTCGCCTACGAGCAGTACTTC.

The chain joins TRBV18 to TRBJ2-3; perhaps TRBD1 as D (5 bases). Germline CDR1 and CDR2: KGHSH and LQKENI. V lost 3 bases, J lost 6 bases, and 16 bases lay in between. There are 15 residues in the CDR3. This chain's CDR3 is CASSPGDWGKDTQYF. CDR3 DNA: TGTGCCAGCTCACCGGGCGACTGGGGCAAGGATACGCAGTATTTT.

The CDR3 nucleotides read TGTGCCAGCTCACCACGCAGGACAGAAGCCTACGAGCAGTACTTC. Its protein is CASSPRRTEAYEQYF. The chain links TRBV18 to TRBJ2-7, with D perhaps TRBD1 (6 bases). Trimming took off 1 base at V and 2 bases at J, with 12 bases between the two ends. The germline CDR1 and CDR2 sequences are KGHSH and LQKENI. This CDR3 comprises 15 residues. The whole variable domain, filled in from reference TRBV18 and TRBJ2-7, reads NAGVMQNPRHLVRRRGQEARLRCSPMKGHSHVYWYRQLPEEGLKFMVYLQKENIIDESGMPKERFSAEFPKEGPSILRIQQVVRGDSAAYFCASSPRRTEAYEQYFGPGTRLTVT.